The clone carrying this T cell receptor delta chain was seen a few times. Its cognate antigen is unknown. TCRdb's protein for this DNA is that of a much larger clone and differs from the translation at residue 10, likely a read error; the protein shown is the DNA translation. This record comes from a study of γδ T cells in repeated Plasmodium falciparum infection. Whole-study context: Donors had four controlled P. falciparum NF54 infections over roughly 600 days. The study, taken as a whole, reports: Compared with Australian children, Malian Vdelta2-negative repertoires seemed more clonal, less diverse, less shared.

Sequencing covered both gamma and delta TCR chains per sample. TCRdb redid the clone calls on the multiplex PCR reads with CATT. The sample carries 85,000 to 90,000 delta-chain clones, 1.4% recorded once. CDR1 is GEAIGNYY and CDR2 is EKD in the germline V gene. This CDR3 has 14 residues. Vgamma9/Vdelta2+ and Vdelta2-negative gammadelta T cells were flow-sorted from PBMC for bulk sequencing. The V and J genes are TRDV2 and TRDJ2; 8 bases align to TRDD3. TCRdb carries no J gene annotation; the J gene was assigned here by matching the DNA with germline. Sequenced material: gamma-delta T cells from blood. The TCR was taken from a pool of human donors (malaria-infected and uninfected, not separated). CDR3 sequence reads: CACDLLGVTEQLFF. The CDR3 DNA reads TGTGCCTGTGACTTACTGGGGGTTACAGAACAACTCTTCTTT.